The 23 T cell receptor beta chains reported below all come from one sample, sequenced in a study of blood T cell repertoires in COVID-19. Assay used: immunoSEQ multiplex PCR; TCRdb lists only in-frame clones, some missing. Here the sample spans 150,000 or so clones, around four fifths being singletons. The sample comprised peripheral blood. The receptors shown here come from a middle-aged woman with active or convalescent COVID-19.

The chain has TRBV9 and TRBJ2-7, with D possibly being TRBD1 (6 bases). Germline V gives CDR1 SGDLS, CDR2 YYNGEE. This CDR3 is 13 amino acids long. V lost 4 bases and J 6 bases, leaving 14 bases between the germline ends. The DNA of the CDR3 is TGTGCCAGCAGCTTAGCTCAGGGGAGCGAGCAGTACTTC. Translation gives CASSLAQGSEQYF.

V usage is TRBV27 and J usage is TRBJ2-3, with 9 bases fitting TRBD2. Germline-derived CDR1 and CDR2 are MNHEY and SMNVEV (reference sequence). CDR3 size: 15 residues. The trim removed 2 bases at V and 4 bases at J, leaving 4 bases unmatched. The CDR3 loop is CASSLRGLAADTQYF. CDR3 nucleotides: TGTGCCAGCAGTTTACGGGGACTAGCAGCAGATACGCAGTATTTT.

The rearrangement uses TRBV7-2 and TRBJ1-5; tentative D call: TRBD1 (6 bases). This CDR3 contains 15 residues. V gave up 4 bases and J gave up 1 base, with 11 bases separating them. Germline V lookup: CDR1 SGHTA, CDR2 FQGNSA. The CDR3 DNA follows: TGTGCCAGCAGCTCGCCACAGGGAAGCAATCAGCCCCAGCATTTT. This codes for CASSSPQGSNQPQHF.

This chain connects TRBV2 to TRBJ1-4; a possible D gene is TRBD1 (6 bases). Trimming cost V 10 bases and J 8 bases, with 17 bases left between them. The CDR3 has 13 amino acids. The germline V gene encodes CDR1 SNHLY and CDR2 FYNNEI. In DNA, the CDR3 is TGTGCCACCGGACAGATGGTTGGAGAAAAACTGTTTTTT. As protein: CATGQMVGEKLFF.

The chain employs TRBV11-2 and TRBJ2-5; TRBD1 aligns across 9 bases. The CDR3 is 14 amino acids. CDR1 and CDR2 (germline): SGHAT, FQNNGV. V was clipped by 6 bases and J by 7 bases; unmatched bases: 9. The CDR3 protein is CASRGTGRLGTQYF. The CDR3 DNA reads as TGTGCCAGCAGGGGGACAGGGCGATTGGGGACCCAGTACTTC.

This sequence joins TRBV28 and TRBJ1-6; D is unclear. Germline V gene data show CDR1 as MDHEN and CDR2 as SYDVKM. Trimming shortened V by 3 bases and J by 0 bases, and 6 bases separated the two germline ends. The CDR3 has 15 residues. DNA of the CDR3: TGTGCCAGCAGTTTCACGGGCTCCTATAATTCACCCCTCCACTTT. This codes for CASSFTGSYNSPLHF. Supplemented by reference TRBV28 and TRBJ1-6, the full variable domain reads DVKVTQSSRYLVKRTGEKVFLECVQDMDHENMFWYRQDPGLGLRLIYFSYDVKMKEKGDIPEGYSVSREKKERFSLILESASTNQTSMYLCASSFTGSYNSPLHFGNGTRLTVT.

The chain employs TRBV5-4 and TRBJ2-1; a possible D gene is TRBD2 (6 bases). Germline CDR1 is SGHNT and CDR2 is YYREEE (reference sequence). The length of the CDR3 is 15 residues. V lost 4 bases and J lost 5, with 16 bases in between. The CDR3 sequence: CASSPTGAGNNEQFF. As DNA, the CDR3 is TGTGCCAGCAGCCCCACGGGCGCGGGGAACAATGAGCAGTTCTTC.

This clone turned up a few times. The V gene is TRBV27, the J gene TRBJ2-7; 9 bases match TRBD1. This CDR3 is built from 17 residues. With 6 bases clipped from V and 4 bases from J, the junction kept 16 bases outside the gene matches. CDR1 and CDR2 (germline): MNHEY, SMNVEV (reference sequence). The CDR3 nucleotides read TGTGCCAGCAGCCAGTTTGGGACCGGGACAGGGACTTACGAGCAGTACTTC. Translation: CASSQFGTGTGTYEQYF.

The chain couples TRBV27 to TRBJ1-1; D remains unclear. The CDR3 length is 13 residues. The germline CDR1 and CDR2 sequences are MNHEY and SMNVEV (reference sequence). V was cut by 3 bases and J by 1 base, with 6 bases left in between. As DNA, the CDR3 is TGTGCCAGCAGTTTTAGACAGAACACTGAAGCTTTCTTT. Amino acids: CASSFRQNTEAFF.

This clone appeared once. This chain uses TRBV6-2 or TRBV6-3 with TRBJ1-5; the D is unclear. The V end lost 5 bases, the J end lost 6 bases, and 14 bases lay between the germline ends. Germline V gene sequence: CDR1 MNHEY, CDR2 SVGEGT. The CDR3 loop spans 14 amino acids. The CDR3 coding sequence is TGTGCCAGCAGTACGGCCGGAGGGATTCAGCCCCAGCATTTT. Encoded protein: CASSTAGGIQPQHF.

This CDR3 is CASSLGGRQGPDTQYF. DNA for the CDR3: TGCGCCAGCAGCTTGGGGGGCCGACAGGGTCCAGATACGCAGTATTTT. The chain links TRBV5-1 to TRBJ2-3, with 7 positions matching TRBD1. Germline values: CDR1 SGHRS, CDR2 YFSETQ. CDR3 length equals 16 residues. The V and J ends lost 0 bases and 4 bases, in that order; junction bases with no gene match: 8.

The V and J genes are TRBV5-1 and TRBJ2-6, with D possibly TRBD2 on 7 matching bases. The CDR3 runs 19 residues. The V gene's germline CDR1 is SGHRS and CDR2 YFSETQ. The V and J ends lost 4 bases and 0 bases respectively, with 20 bases between them. CDR3 region: CASSRPRGGSSSGANVLTF. The CDR3 DNA follows: TGCGCCAGCAGCCGACCCCGCGGGGGCTCTAGCTCTGGGGCCAACGTCCTGACTTTC.

In its sample, this clone was seen once. The rearrangement joins TRBV7-2 to TRBJ2-3; maybe TRBD1 (5 bases). Germline values: CDR1 SGHTA, CDR2 FQGNSA. The CDR3 runs to 15 residues. Trimming removed 5 bases at V and 3 bases at J, with 15 bases between. This chain's CDR3 is CASSHGSQGTDTQYF. CDR3 DNA sequence: TGTGCCAGCAGCCACGGATCGCAGGGAACAGATACGCAGTATTTT.

The chain has TRBV11-2 and TRBJ1-3; D may be TRBD1 (6 bases). Germline V gene lookup returns CDR1 SGHAT and CDR2 FQNNGV. This CDR3 is 14 amino acids long. V was shortened by 2 bases and J by 4 bases, with 9 bases between the two germline ends. CDR3 coding DNA: TGTGCCAGCAGCTTATCAGGGGCGGGAAACACCATATATTTT. It yields the protein CASSLSGAGNTIYF.

The rearrangement joins TRBV3-1 (or the pseudogene TRBV3-2) to TRBJ2-3; possibly TRBD1 for D (5 bases). CDR1 is LGHDT, CDR2 YNNKEL, per germline (reference sequence). The CDR3 consists of 23 residues. With 0 bases removed from V and 0 bases from J, the gap between germline ends came to 31 bases. CDR3 in amino acids: CASSQDRSHWRTPGRTSTDTQYF. The CDR3 nucleotides read TGTGCCAGCAGCCAAGATCGGAGCCATTGGAGAACTCCAGGGCGAACTAGCACAGATACGCAGTATTTT.

The chain carries TRBV30 and TRBJ1-5; no reliable D call. This CDR3 comprises 12 residues. Looked up from germline, CDR1 is GTSNPN and CDR2 is SVGIG (reference sequence). The V end lost 2 bases, the J end lost 7 bases, and 9 bases lay between the germline ends. The CDR3 nucleotides are TGTGCCTGGAGTTGGGAGGGACAGCCCCAGCATTTT. Protein product: CAWSWEGQPQHF.

The V call is TRBV11-3, the J call TRBJ2-1; the match to TRBD2 covers 15 bases. CDR1 and CDR2 (germline): SGHNT, YENEEA. V dropped 5 bases and J dropped 0; count of bases not matched to a gene: 8. The CDR3 covers 19 residues. This CDR3 is CASSPGTSGRSSSYNEQFF. Here the CDR3 DNA reads TGTGCCAGCAGCCCCGGGACTAGCGGGAGGTCGAGCTCCTACAATGAGCAGTTCTTC.

The chain links TRBV6-5 to TRBJ1-4, with TRBD1 identical over 9 bases. Germline V CDR1 and CDR2: MNHEY, SVGAGI. Trimming cost V 5 bases and J 8 bases; bases outside gene matches: 9. The CDR3 covers 15 residues. The CDR3 DNA is TGTGCCAGCAGTACCACAGGGGGCGCGGGGGAAAAACTGTTTTTT. As protein: CASSTTGGAGEKLFF.

This clone showed up just once. J is TRBJ2-1 and V is TRBV10-3, with 8 nucleotides matching TRBD2. V lost 3 bases and J lost 4; bases outside the gene matches: 5. Germline lookup yields CDR1 ENHRY and CDR2 SYGVKD. This CDR3 is 15 amino acids long. The chain's CDR3 is CAISDGLAGYNEQFF. The CDR3 bases are TGTGCCATCAGTGACGGGCTAGCGGGTTACAATGAGCAGTTCTTC.

V gene TRBV6-4 combines with J gene TRBJ1-2; D is undetermined. Trimming took off 0 bases at V and 4 bases at J, with 18 bases between the two ends. This CDR3 comprises 17 residues. Germline V lookup: CDR1 MRHNA, CDR2 SNTAGT. The CDR3 DNA reads TGTGCCAGCAGTGACTCTCACCGCGGGCCTTCGGCCTATGGCTACACCTTC. Translating gives CASSDSHRGPSAYGYTF.

The V and J genes are TRBV6-5 and TRBJ1-4; D is unclear. Trimming took off 6 bases at V and 4 bases at J, with 9 bases between the two ends. Germline lookup yields CDR1 MNHEY and CDR2 SVGAGI. The length of the CDR3 is 13 residues. The DNA for the CDR3 is TGTGCCAGCAGCCCATTAGATAATGAAAAACTGTTTTTT. This gives the protein CASSPLDNEKLFF.

V usage is TRBV27 and J usage is TRBJ1-2, with 9 nucleotides matching TRBD1. This CDR3 has 13 amino acids. Germline loops: CDR1 MNHEY, CDR2 SMNVEV (reference sequence). V lost 2 bases and J lost 7; bases outside the gene matches: 2. The CDR3 spells CASSLTGGSGYTF. The CDR3 bases are TGTGCCAGCAGTTTAACAGGGGGCAGTGGCTACACCTTC.

The J gene is TRBJ1-1, the V gene TRBV19; 7 bases align to TRBD1. Germline values: CDR1 LNHDA, CDR2 SQIVND (reference sequence). The CDR3 covers 14 residues. V trimming: 6 bases; J trimming: 1 base; junction bases outside the gene matches: 5. CDR3 region: CASRKTGSNTEAFF. In nucleotides, the CDR3 is TGTGCCAGTAGGAAGACAGGGTCGAACACTGAAGCTTTCTTT.